This is a list of T cell receptor beta chains from one sample in a study of T-cell memory formation after mild COVID-19. One entry per CDR3 protein results from TCRdb running MiXCR on the 5' RACE reads. The profile shows about 540,000 distinct CDR3 sequences, roughly 21% of them singletons. Sequenced material: PBMCs or a T cell subset sorted from them (not recorded which). These receptors all come from an adult woman who had mild COVID-19 (a few samples of this study predate the infection). Cell type and time point are not known. The CDR3 runs from the conserved cysteine through the conserved F or W. D genes are given only for firm matches. Clone size is shown for a subset of rows, as once, few, many or a class of expanded clone.

d_call: NA; clone_size: medium-sized; j_call: TRBJ2-5; v_call: TRBV5-1; cdr3_length: 14; cdr3_aa: CASSSGQGRETQYF; cdr3_nt: TGCGCCAGCAGCTCCGGGCAGGGGAGAGAGACCCAGTACTTC
d_call: NA; clone_size: NA; j_call: TRBJ2-7; v_call: TRBV2; cdr3_length: 14; cdr3_aa: CASRPPGGNGEQYF; cdr3_nt: TGTGCCAGCAGACCCCCCGGGGGCAATGGCGAGCAGTACTTC
d_call: TRBD1; clone_size: few; j_call: TRBJ1-4; v_call: TRBV30; cdr3_length: 14; cdr3_aa: CAWTGGVTNEKLFF; cdr3_nt: TGTGCCTGGACAGGGGGCGTTACTAATGAAAAACTGTTTTTT
d_call: TRBD1; clone_size: few; j_call: TRBJ1-1; v_call: TRBV6-2/TRBV6-3; cdr3_length: 12; cdr3_aa: CASRPGGPEAFF; cdr3_nt: TGTGCCAGCAGGCCAGGGGGACCTGAAGCTTTCTTT
d_call: NA; clone_size: NA; j_call: TRBJ1-2; v_call: TRBV29-1; cdr3_length: 12; cdr3_aa: CSVEVANYGYTF; cdr3_nt: TGCAGCGTTGAGGTAGCTAACTATGGCTACACCTTC
d_call: NA; clone_size: NA; j_call: TRBJ2-3; v_call: TRBV7-2; cdr3_length: 17; cdr3_aa: CASSLAYPRRGTDTQYF; cdr3_nt: TGTGCCAGCAGCTTAGCTTATCCCCGACGGGGCACAGATACGCAGTATTTT
d_call: NA; clone_size: few; j_call: TRBJ2-7; v_call: TRBV5-6; cdr3_length: 13; cdr3_aa: CASSLELAYEQYF; cdr3_nt: TGTGCCAGCAGCTTGGAGCTAGCCTACGAGCAGTACTTC
d_call: NA; clone_size: NA; j_call: TRBJ2-7; v_call: TRBV5-1; cdr3_length: 11; cdr3_aa: CASSVEHEQYF; cdr3_nt: TGCGCCAGCAGCGTGGAGCACGAGCAGTACTTC
d_call: NA; clone_size: few; j_call: TRBJ2-5; v_call: TRBV20-1; cdr3_length: 15; cdr3_aa: CSASGLPGLGVTQYF; cdr3_nt: TGCAGTGCTAGCGGGCTTCCGGGCCTCGGTGTGACCCAGTACTTC
d_call: NA; clone_size: many; j_call: TRBJ2-1; v_call: TRBV12-3/TRBV12-4; cdr3_length: 16; cdr3_aa: CASSLKVGPSYNEQFF; cdr3_nt: TGTGCCAGCAGTTTGAAAGTGGGTCCCTCCTACAATGAGCAGTTCTTC
d_call: NA; clone_size: few; j_call: TRBJ1-2; v_call: TRBV12-3/TRBV12-4; cdr3_length: 15; cdr3_aa: CASSLRRAVLHGYTF; cdr3_nt: TGTGCCAGCAGTCTTAGACGCGCAGTGCTGCATGGCTACACCTTC
d_call: NA; clone_size: NA; j_call: TRBJ1-1; v_call: TRBV7-6; cdr3_length: 12; cdr3_aa: CASSQQDTEAFF; cdr3_nt: TGTGCCAGCAGTCAACAGGACACTGAAGCTTTCTTT
d_call: TRBD1; clone_size: few; j_call: TRBJ1-4; v_call: TRBV6-1; cdr3_length: 19; cdr3_aa: CASIYRDRDLLRTNEKLFF; cdr3_nt: TGTGCCAGCATTTATCGGGACAGGGACCTATTGAGAACTAATGAAAAACTGTTTTTT
d_call: NA; clone_size: NA; j_call: TRBJ2-1; v_call: TRBV30; cdr3_length: 12; cdr3_aa: CAWTAGYNEQFF; cdr3_nt: TGTGCCTGGACCGCAGGGTACAATGAGCAGTTCTTC
d_call: TRBD1; clone_size: few; j_call: TRBJ1-6; v_call: TRBV7-2; cdr3_length: 14; cdr3_aa: CASSATTGQSPLHF; cdr3_nt: TGTGCCAGCAGCGCCACGACAGGGCAATCACCCCTCCACTTT